This T cell receptor (beta chain) is from a study of cytomegalovirus exposure and HLA in healthy donors. Study observations and caveats: What was likely a sequencing artifact was a cluster of highly shared sequence variants. In terms of immune exposure information, only CMV serostatus was available.

The PCR used 60 Vbeta and 13 Jbeta primers. TCRdb's table, derived via immunoSEQ multiplex PCR, lists solely in-frame clones and lacks some. The profile shows 50,000 to 60,000 clones, about 80% of them singletons. Turning to this clone: Its antigen is undetermined.

The source is a female donor in good health and CMV-seronegative. Sequenced material: PBMCs.

In DNA form, the CDR3 reads TGTGCCAGCAGCTACAGGGGAACCGGGGAGCTGTTTTTT. Protein: CASSYRGTGELFF. V is TRBV28 and J is TRBJ2-2, with TRBD1 identical over 7 bases. The germline CDR1 and CDR2 sequences are MDHEN and SYDVKM. The CDR3 spans 13 residues. The V and J ends lost 6 bases and 5 bases, in that order; junction bases with no gene match: 3.